This TCR beta chain is drawn from a study of cytotoxic CD8 clonotypes in ibrutinib-treated CLL. On the study more broadly: Response sampling came at median roughly 12 months of treatment, ranging about 6 to 36 months.

From germline, CDR1 is SGDLS and CDR2 YYNGEE. This CDR3 comprises 14 residues. V gave up 0 bases and J gave up 5 bases; unmatched junction bases: 4. Clones were read by immunoSEQ multiplex PCR, and TCRdb kept only the in-frame ones, dropping some. Of 30,000 to 40,000 clones in the sample, 69% are singletons; the top ten hold about 27%. This sample comprised PBMCs, obtained before ibrutinib treatment. The rearrangement joins TRBV9 to TRBJ2-7; TRBD1 agrees at 8 bases. This receptor was identified in a human donor with chronic lymphocytic leukemia. CDR3: CASSVVGTGDEQYF. As DNA, the CDR3 is TGTGCCAGCAGCGTAGTAGGGACAGGAGACGAGCAGTACTTC.